This T cell receptor (beta chain) is drawn from a study of control samples from healthy donors and cancer patients. In its sample, this clone was seen once. The assay was immunoSEQ multiplex PCR, and TCRdb's table has in-frame clones only and misses some. The sample carries about 250,000 clones, roughly four fifths recorded once. Germline V lookup: CDR1 MNHEY, CDR2 SMNVEV (reference sequence). This CDR3 comprises 16 residues. V lost 3 bases and J 0 bases, leaving 15 bases between the germline ends. The sequence was collected from a woman aged 60-75 years with lung cancer. Sequencing was carried out using PBMCs. The rearrangement links TRBV27 to TRBJ2-7, with D perhaps given as TRBD1 or TRBD2 (7 bases each). CDR3 DNA: TGTGCCAGCAGTTTGGGAGGGACAGTCAGCTCCTACGAGCAGTACTTC. This encodes CASSLGGTVSSYEQYF.